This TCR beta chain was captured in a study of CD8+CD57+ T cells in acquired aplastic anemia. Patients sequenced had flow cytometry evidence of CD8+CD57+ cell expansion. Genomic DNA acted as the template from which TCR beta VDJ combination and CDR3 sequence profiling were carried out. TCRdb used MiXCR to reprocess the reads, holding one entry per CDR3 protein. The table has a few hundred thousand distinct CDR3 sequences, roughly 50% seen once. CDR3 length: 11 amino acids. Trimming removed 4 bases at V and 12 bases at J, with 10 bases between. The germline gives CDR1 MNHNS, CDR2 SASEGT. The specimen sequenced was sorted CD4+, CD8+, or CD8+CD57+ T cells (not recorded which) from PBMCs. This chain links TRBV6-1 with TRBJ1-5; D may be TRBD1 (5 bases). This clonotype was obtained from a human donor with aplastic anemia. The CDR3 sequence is CASSAGLYQHF. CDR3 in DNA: TGTGCCAGCAGTGCGGGGCTCTACCAGCATTTT.